One T cell receptor (beta chain) is described in this entry. In the study's own analysis: Reference gene primer amplification gave nucleated cell count estimates. Sequencing was performed with immunoSEQ multiplex PCR; in TCRdb, only in-frame clones are kept and a portion is missing. Clone size and V and J calls were adopted from that table, with D and trimming inferred from the DNA. The sample lists over 150,000 clones, about 86% occurring once. This sample was included in a study of blood T cell repertoires in COVID-19. Looking at the study overall: Both acute and convalescent COVID-19 samples were obtained from the United States, Italy and Spain. Sources were T cells, B-cell-depleted T cells, or PBMCs; the material itself was cDNA or gDNA.

The length of the CDR3 is 16 residues. Germline V gene sequence: CDR1 SGHNT, CDR2 YYREEE (reference sequence). After removal of 4 bases from V and 5 bases from J, the junction contained 10 bases not matched to a gene. The receptor was derived from a man between 50 and 59 years old with active or convalescent COVID-19. The rearrangement uses TRBV5-4 and TRBJ2-4; TRBD1 agrees at 9 bases. The sequenced sample consisted of peripheral blood. CDR3 nucleotides: TGTGCCAGCAGCCCAGGGACAGGGCGGAACCAAAACATTCAGTACTTC. Protein: CASSPGTGRNQNIQYF.